The rows below give T cell receptor beta chains drawn from one sample of a study of cytomegalovirus exposure and HLA in healthy donors. Clones were sequenced by immunoSEQ multiplex PCR, and TCRdb holds only the in-frame ones, with some missing. The top ten clones hold 8.7% of a sample with around 40,000 clones, around two thirds of them seen once. Sequenced: PBMCs. These receptors were collected from a human donor in good health. Both conserved end residues are part of each CDR3. The order of the fields is clone size, V gene, J gene, D gene, CDR3 DNA, CDR3 protein. A D gene is named only where the DNA matches it firmly. Clone sizes are given selectively: once, few, many, or a class where the clone is expanded.

few,TRBV5-8,TRBJ1-2,TRBD1,TGTGCCAGCAGCTTGGGAACTGACAGGGTCAAGGGCCGCACCTTC,CASSLGTDRVKGRTF
NA,TRBV18,TRBJ2-7,NA,TGTGCCAGCTCACCGGTCCAGGGAAGGGAGCAGTACTTC,CASSPVQGREQYF
NA,TRBV6-1,TRBJ2-1,NA,TGTGCCAGCAGCAAATCGACGACAGTTTGGGATGAGCAGTTCTTC,CASSKSTTVWDEQFF
NA,TRBV10-3,TRBJ2-3,TRBD2,TGTGCCATCTCTAGCGGGGGAACAGATACGCAGTATTTT,CAISSGGTDTQYF
NA,TRBV28,TRBJ2-7,NA,TGTGCCAGCAGTTTAGCAGGGAACCCCTCCTACGAGCAGTACTTC,CASSLAGNPSYEQYF
NA,TRBV6-5,TRBJ1-2,NA,TGTGCCAGCAGTTATCAACCCAGGGGATCCTATGGCTACACCTTC,CASSYQPRGSYGYTF
NA,TRBV6-6,TRBJ2-3,TRBD2,TGTGCCAGCAGTTACTCGTCAGGGACTACCACAGATACGCAGTATTTT,CASSYSSGTTTDTQYF
NA,TRBV5-3,TRBJ1-1,NA,TGTGCCAGAAGCTTCTTTGACACTGAAGCTTTCTTT,CARSFFDTEAFF
NA,TRBV7-2,TRBJ2-1,TRBD1,TGTGCCAGCAGCTTAGCGCTAGGGGGCGGCTACAATGAGCAGTTCTTC,CASSLALGGGYNEQFF
NA,TRBV18,TRBJ2-1,TRBD1,TGTGCCAGCTCACCCGGGACAGGGGGCATTAATGAGCAGTTCTTC,CASSPGTGGINEQFF
once,TRBV27,TRBJ2-3,NA,TGTGCCAGCAGTTTCTGGACAGCCGACGCTGTGCAGTATTTT,CASSFWTADAVQYF
NA,TRBV5-1,TRBJ1-1,TRBD1,TGCGCCAGCAGCCTAGACAGGGGGCTGAACACTGAAGCTTTCTTT,CASSLDRGLNTEAFF
NA,TRBV7-9,TRBJ1-6,TRBD1,TGTGCCAGCAGCTTACAGGGGGCGGACAATTCACCCCTCCACTTT,CASSLQGADNSPLHF
NA,TRBV30,TRBJ2-2,NA,TGTGCCTGGAGTGTAGGGCGAAGTGGGAGCACCGGGGAGCTGTTTTTT,CAWSVGRSGSTGELFF
NA,TRBV9,TRBJ2-2,TRBD2,TGTGCCAGCAGCGCTGGGGGGGGAGGCACCGGGGAGCTGTTTTTT,CASSAGGGGTGELFF
NA,TRBV5-1,TRBJ1-3,NA,TGCGCCAGCAGCTTCACGGGAGACTCTGGAAACACCATATATTTT,CASSFTGDSGNTIYF
NA,TRBV30,TRBJ2-5,TRBD2,TGTGCCTTCCACGGGACTAGCGGGGGCCACTTACAAGAGACCCAGTACTTC,CAFHGTSGGHLQETQYF
NA,TRBV5-4,TRBJ1-2,NA,TGTGCCAGCAGCCAAGGACTCTCATTTACCTCGGATAACTATGGCTACACCTTC,CASSQGLSFTSDNYGYTF
NA,TRBV6-6,TRBJ1-1,TRBD1,TGTGCCAGCAGGACGATCGGACAGGGGAACACTGAAGCTTTCTTT,CASRTIGQGNTEAFF
NA,TRBV2,TRBJ1-6,NA,TGTGCCAGCAGTCCAACCCAGGATCGAAATTCACCCCTCCACTTT,CASSPTQDRNSPLHF
once,TRBV28,TRBJ1-2,NA,TGTGCCAGCAGTTTATACCAGAACTATGGCTACACCTTC,CASSLYQNYGYTF
NA,TRBV7-2,TRBJ1-2,NA,TGTGCCAGCAAGCTAGACGGAGATAACTATGGCTACACCTTC,CASKLDGDNYGYTF
NA,TRBV7-9,TRBJ2-5,NA,TGTGCCAGCAGCTTAGTCCGGGGAGAGACCCAGTACTTC,CASSLVRGETQYF
few,TRBV19,TRBJ1-1,NA,TGTGCCAGTACTACGGGAAGAGGCACTGAAGCTTTCTTT,CASTTGRGTEAFF
NA,TRBV9,TRBJ1-6,NA,TGTGCCAGCAGCGTAGAGCACGTTAATTCACCCCTCCACTTT,CASSVEHVNSPLHF